Listed below are T cell receptor beta chains from one sample, sequenced in a study of blood T cell repertoires in COVID-19. The assay was immunoSEQ multiplex PCR, and TCRdb's table has in-frame clones only and misses some. The sample shows about 220,000 clones, nearly 90% of them seen only once. The material sequenced was PBMCs or T cells enriched from blood (not recorded which). These receptors all come from a man aged 30-40 years who had been exposed to COVID-19. Both conserved end residues are part of each CDR3. D genes are given only for firm matches. Only some rows state a clone size, as once, few, many or a class for expanded clones.

.	TRBV30	TRBJ1-6	.	CAWSGGVEEEYSPLHF	TGTGCCTGGAGTGGGGGGGTAGAAGAAGAATATTCACCCCTCCACTTT
.	TRBV5-1	TRBJ1-1	.	CASSFARGGTEAFF	TGCGCCAGCAGCTTTGCGCGGGGTGGCACTGAAGCTTTCTTT
once	TRBV10-2	TRBJ1-1	.	CASRQQVYTEAFF	TGCGCCAGCAGGCAACAGGTTTACACTGAAGCTTTCTTT
once	TRBV19	TRBJ1-4	.	CASSIQEKLFF	TGTGCCAGTAGCATTCAAGAAAAACTGTTTTTT
.	TRBV7-8	TRBJ2-3	.	CASRTPSRSAGATQYF	TGTGCCAGCAGGACGCCAAGTCGTAGCGCCGGAGCGACGCAGTATTTT
.	TRBV2	TRBJ2-2	TRBD1	CAIQGDNTGELFF	TGTGCCATCCAGGGGGACAACACCGGGGAGCTGTTTTTT
.	TRBV29-1	TRBJ1-1	TRBD1	CSSNTGGETEAFF	TGCAGCTCAAACACAGGGGGCGAGACTGAAGCTTTCTTT
.	TRBV3-1/TRBV3-2	TRBJ2-3	TRBD2	CASSQVPGGSTDTQYF	TGTGCCAGCAGCCAAGTGCCGGGGGGGAGCACAGATACGCAGTATTTT
.	TRBV27	TRBJ1-5	.	CASSPYNSNQPQHF	TGTGCCAGCAGTCCTTACAATAGCAATCAGCCCCAGCATTTT
.	TRBV6-2/TRBV6-3	TRBJ1-2	TRBD1	CASSVTGDYGYTF	TGTGCCAGCAGTGTCACAGGGGACTATGGCTACACCTTC
.	TRBV6-4	TRBJ1-5	TRBD1	CASSRQGRNQPQHF	TGTGCCAGCAGTAGACAGGGTAGAAATCAGCCCCAGCATTTT
.	TRBV3-1/TRBV3-2	TRBJ2-7	.	CASSLGAEQYF	TGTGCCAGCAGCCTCGGTGCCGAGCAGTACTTC
.	TRBV6-1	TRBJ2-3	.	CASSEGGGADTQYF	TGTGCCAGCAGTGAGGGGGGAGGAGCAGATACGCAGTATTTT
.	TRBV6-2/TRBV6-3	TRBJ1-6	.	CASSYEDRSISPLHF	TGTGCCAGCAGTTACGAGGACAGAAGTATTTCACCCCTCCACTTT
.	TRBV4-1	TRBJ2-3	.	CASSQEGTQGTDTQYF	TGCGCCAGCAGCCAAGAGGGCACACAAGGCACAGATACGCAGTATTTT
.	TRBV5-6	TRBJ2-7	TRBD1	CASSSTGTAYEQYF	TGTGCCAGCAGCAGTACCGGGACAGCCTACGAGCAGTACTTC
.	TRBV5-1	TRBJ2-1	.	CASSLTLANNEQFF	TGCGCCAGCAGCTTGACTCTAGCCAACAATGAGCAGTTCTTC
.	TRBV5-6	TRBJ2-6	.	CASEGEGPLNSGANVLTF	TGTGCCAGCGAGGGGGAGGGGCCGCTCAACTCTGGGGCCAACGTCCTGACTTTC
.	TRBV11-2	TRBJ2-7	TRBD1	CASSHGQAPREQYF	TGTGCCAGCAGCCATGGACAGGCGCCTAGGGAGCAGTACTTC
.	TRBV7-2	TRBJ2-1	TRBD1	CASSSSGTGGSNEQFF	TGTGCCAGCAGCTCCTCCGGGACAGGGGGTAGCAATGAGCAGTTCTTC
.	TRBV19	TRBJ1-3	TRBD1	CATLGQVINTIYF	TGTGCCACCCTGGGACAGGTGATAAACACCATATATTTT
.	TRBV4-1	TRBJ1-2	.	CASSQDQGSVYGYTF	TGCGCCAGCAGCCAAGATCAGGGGTCCGTCTATGGCTACACCTTC
.	TRBV4-3	TRBJ2-1	TRBD2	CASSQGSSGGAMNEQFF	TGCGCCAGCAGCCAAGGGTCTAGCGGGGGGGCTATGAATGAGCAGTTCTTC
.	TRBV11-3	TRBJ2-1	.	CASSSPGSLNEQFF	TGTGCCAGCAGCTCCCCCGGGAGTCTCAATGAGCAGTTCTTC
.	TRBV7-3	TRBJ1-2	.	CASSLGPGKRGGYTF	TGTGCCAGCAGCTTAGGCCCAGGGAAAAGAGGTGGCTACACCTTC